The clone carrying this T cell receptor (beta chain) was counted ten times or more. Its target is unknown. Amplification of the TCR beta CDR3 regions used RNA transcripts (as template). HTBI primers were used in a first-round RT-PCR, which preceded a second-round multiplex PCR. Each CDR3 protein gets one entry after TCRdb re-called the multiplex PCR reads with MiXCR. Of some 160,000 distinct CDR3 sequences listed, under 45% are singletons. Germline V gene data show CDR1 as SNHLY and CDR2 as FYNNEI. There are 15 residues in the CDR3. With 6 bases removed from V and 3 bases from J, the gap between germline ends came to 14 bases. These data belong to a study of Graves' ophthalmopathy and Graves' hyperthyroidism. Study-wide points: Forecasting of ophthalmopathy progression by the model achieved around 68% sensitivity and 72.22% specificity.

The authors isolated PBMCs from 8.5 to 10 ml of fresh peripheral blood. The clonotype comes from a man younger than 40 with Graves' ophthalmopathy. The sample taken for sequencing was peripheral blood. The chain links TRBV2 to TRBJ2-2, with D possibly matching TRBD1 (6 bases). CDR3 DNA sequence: TGTGCCAGCAGCTACGACAGGCAGGACACCGGGGAGCTGTTTTTT. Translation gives CASSYDRQDTGELFF.